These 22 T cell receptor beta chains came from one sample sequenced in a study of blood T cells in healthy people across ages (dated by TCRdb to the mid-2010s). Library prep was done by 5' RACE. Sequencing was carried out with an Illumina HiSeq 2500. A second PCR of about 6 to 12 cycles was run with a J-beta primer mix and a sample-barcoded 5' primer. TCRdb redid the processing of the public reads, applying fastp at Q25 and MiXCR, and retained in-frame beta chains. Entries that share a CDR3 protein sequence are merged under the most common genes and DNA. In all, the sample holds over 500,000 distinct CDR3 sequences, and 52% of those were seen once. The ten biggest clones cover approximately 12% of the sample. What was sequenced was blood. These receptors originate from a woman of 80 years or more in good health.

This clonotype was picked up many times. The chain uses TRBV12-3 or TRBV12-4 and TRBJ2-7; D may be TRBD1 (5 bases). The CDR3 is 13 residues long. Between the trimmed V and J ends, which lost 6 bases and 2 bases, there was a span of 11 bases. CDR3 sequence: CASSLLGAYEQYF. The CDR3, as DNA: TGTGCCAGCAGCCTTCTAGGGGCCTACGAGCAGTACTTC.

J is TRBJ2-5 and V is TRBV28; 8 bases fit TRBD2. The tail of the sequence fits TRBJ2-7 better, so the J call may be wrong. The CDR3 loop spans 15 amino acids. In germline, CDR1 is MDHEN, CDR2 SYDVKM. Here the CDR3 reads CASSAIGLAVYEQYF. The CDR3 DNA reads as TGTGCCAGCAGTGCTATAGGACTAGCAGTCTACGAGCAGTACTTC.

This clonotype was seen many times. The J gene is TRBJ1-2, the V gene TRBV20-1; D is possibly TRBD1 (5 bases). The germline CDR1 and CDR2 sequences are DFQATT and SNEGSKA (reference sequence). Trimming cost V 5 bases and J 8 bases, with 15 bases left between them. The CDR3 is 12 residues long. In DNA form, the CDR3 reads TGCAGTGCTGTAAAAGGGGCGGGAGGCTACACCTTC. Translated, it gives CSAVKGAGGYTF.

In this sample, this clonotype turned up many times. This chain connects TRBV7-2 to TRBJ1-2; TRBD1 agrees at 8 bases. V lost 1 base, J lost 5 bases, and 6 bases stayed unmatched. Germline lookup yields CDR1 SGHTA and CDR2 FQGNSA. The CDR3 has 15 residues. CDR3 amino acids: CASSLVDRGTYGYTF. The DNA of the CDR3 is TGTGCCAGCAGCTTAGTAGACAGGGGCACTTATGGCTACACCTTC.

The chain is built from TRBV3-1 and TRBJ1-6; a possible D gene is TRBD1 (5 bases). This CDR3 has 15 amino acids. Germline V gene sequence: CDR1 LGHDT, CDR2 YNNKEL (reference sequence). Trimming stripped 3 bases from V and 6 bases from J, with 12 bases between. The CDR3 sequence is CASSQARGGNSPLHF. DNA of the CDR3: TGTGCCAGCAGCCAGGCGAGGGGAGGTAATTCACCCCTCCACTTT.

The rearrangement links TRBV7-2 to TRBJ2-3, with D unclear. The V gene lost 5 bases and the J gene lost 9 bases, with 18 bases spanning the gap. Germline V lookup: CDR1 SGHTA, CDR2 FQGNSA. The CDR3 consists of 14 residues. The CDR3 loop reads CASSVRTATETQYF. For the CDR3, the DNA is TGTGCCAGCAGCGTAAGGACGGCCACGGAGACGCAGTATTTT. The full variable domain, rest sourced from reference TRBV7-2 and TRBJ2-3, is GAGVSQSPSNKVTEKGKDVELRCDPISGHTALYWYRQSLGQGLEFLIYFQGNSAPDKSGLPSDRFSAERTGGSVSTLTIQRTQQEDSAVYLCASSVRTATETQYFGPGTRLTVL.

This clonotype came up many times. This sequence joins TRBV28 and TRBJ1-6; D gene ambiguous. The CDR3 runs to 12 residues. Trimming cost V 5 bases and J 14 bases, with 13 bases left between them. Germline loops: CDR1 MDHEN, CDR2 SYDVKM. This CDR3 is CASSAIRETLHF. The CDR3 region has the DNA TGTGCCAGCAGTGCGATTCGGGAAACCCTCCACTTT.

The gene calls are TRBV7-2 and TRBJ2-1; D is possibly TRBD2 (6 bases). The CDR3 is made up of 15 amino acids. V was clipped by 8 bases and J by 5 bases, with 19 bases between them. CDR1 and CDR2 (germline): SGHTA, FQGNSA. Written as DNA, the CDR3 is TGTGCCAGCGCGGGCGGGATAACTCGCCACAATGAGCAGTTCTTC. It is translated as CASAGGITRHNEQFF.

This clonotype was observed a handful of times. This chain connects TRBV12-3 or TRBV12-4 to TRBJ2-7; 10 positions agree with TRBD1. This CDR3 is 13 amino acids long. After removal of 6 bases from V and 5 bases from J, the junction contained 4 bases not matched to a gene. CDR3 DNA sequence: TGTGCCAGCAGGGGACAGGGGAAGAACGAGCAGTACTTC. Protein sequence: CASRGQGKNEQYF.

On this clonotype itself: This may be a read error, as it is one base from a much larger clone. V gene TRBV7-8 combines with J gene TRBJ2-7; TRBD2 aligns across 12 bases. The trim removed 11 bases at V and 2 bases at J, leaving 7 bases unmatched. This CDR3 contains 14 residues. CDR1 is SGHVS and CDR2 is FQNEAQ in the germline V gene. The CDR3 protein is CAGGLAGGAYEQYF. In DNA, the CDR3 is TGTGCCGGCGGTCTAGCGGGAGGGGCCTACGAGCAGTACTTC. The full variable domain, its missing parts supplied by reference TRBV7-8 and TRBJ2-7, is GAGVSQSPRYKVAKRGQDVALRCDPISGHVSLFWYQQALGQGPEFLTYFQNEAQLDKSGLPSDRFFAERPEGSVSTLKIQRTQQEDSAVYLCAGGLAGGAYEQYFGPGTRLTVT.

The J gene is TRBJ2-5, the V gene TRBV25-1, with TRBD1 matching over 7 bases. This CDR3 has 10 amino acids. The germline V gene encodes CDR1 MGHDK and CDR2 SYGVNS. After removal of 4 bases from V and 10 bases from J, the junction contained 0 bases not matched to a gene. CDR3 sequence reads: CASSGQGQYF. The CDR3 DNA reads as TGTGCCAGCAGTGGACAGGGCCAGTACTTC. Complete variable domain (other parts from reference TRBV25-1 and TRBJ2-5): EADIYQTPRYLVIGTGKKITLECSQTMGHDKMYWYQQDPGMELHLIHYSYGVNSTEKGDLSSESTVSRIRTEHFPLTLESARPSHTSQYLCASSGQGQYFGPGTRLLVL.

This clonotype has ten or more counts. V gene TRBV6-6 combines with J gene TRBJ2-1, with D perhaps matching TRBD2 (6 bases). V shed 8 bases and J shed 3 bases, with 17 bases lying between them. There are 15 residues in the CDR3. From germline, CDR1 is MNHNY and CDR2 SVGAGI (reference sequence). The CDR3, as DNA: TGTGCCAGCCGGACTCGTTGGGGGGTCTACAATGAGCAGTTCTTC. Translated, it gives CASRTRWGVYNEQFF.

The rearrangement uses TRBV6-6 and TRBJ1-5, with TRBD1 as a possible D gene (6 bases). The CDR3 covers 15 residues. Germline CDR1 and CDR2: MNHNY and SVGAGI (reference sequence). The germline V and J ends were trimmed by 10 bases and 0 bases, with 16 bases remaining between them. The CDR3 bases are TGTGCCACCTGGAGGGGGGGGTATAGCAATCAGCCCCAGCATTTT. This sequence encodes CATWRGGYSNQPQHF.

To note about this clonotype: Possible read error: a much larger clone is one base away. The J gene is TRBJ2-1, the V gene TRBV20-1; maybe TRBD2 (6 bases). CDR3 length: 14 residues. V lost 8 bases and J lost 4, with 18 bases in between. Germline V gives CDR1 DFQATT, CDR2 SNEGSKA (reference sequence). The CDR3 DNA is TGCAGTTCAGCGGCTGGCGGGATTTACAATGAGCAGTTCTTC. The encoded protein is CSSAAGGIYNEQFF.

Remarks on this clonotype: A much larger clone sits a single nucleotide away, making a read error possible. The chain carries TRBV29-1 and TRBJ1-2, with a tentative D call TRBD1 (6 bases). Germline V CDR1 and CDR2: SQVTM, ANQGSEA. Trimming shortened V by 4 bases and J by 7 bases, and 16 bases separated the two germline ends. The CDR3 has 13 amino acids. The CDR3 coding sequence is TGCAGCGTTGGTTACAGGGCAGGCTGTGGCTACACCTTC. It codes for CSVGYRAGCGYTF.

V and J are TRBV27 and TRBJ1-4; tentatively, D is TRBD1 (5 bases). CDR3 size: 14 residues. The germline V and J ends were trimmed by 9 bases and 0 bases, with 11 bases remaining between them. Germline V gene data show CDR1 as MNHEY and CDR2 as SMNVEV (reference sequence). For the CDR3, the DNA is TGTGCCAGAGGGACGGGCGCAACTAATGAAAAACTGTTTTTT. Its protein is CARGTGATNEKLFF.

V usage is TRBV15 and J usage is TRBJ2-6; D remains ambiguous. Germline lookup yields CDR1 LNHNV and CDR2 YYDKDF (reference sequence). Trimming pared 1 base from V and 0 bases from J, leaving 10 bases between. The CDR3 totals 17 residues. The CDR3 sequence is CATSRGRASSGANVLTF. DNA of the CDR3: TGTGCCACCAGCAGAGGCCGGGCTAGCTCTGGGGCCAACGTCCTGACTTTC.

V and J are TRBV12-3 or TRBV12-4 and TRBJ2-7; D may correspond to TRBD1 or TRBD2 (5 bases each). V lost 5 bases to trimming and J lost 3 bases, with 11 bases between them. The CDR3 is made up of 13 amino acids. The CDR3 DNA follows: TGTGCCAGCAGTGGGGGTGGGTTCTACGAGCAGTACTTC. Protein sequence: CASSGGGFYEQYF.

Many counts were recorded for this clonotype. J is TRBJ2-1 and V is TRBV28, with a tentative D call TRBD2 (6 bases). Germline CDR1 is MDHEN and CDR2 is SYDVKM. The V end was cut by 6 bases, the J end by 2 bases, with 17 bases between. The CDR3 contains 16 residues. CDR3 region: CASSSRRAITYNEQFF. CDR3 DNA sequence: TGTGCCAGCAGCTCTAGGAGGGCCATCACCTACAATGAGCAGTTCTTC.

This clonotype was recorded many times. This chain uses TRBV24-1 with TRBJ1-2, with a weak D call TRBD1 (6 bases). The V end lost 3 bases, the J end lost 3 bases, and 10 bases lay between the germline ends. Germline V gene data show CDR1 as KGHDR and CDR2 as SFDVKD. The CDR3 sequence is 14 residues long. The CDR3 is CATSDLDSYYGYTF. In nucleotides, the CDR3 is TGTGCCACCAGTGATCTGGACAGCTACTATGGCTACACCTTC.

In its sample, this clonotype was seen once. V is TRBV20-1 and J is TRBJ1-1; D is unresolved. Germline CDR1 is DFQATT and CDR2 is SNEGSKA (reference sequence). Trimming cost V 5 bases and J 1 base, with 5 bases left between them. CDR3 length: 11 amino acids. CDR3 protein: CSASGNTEAFF. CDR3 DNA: TGCAGTGCTTCAGGGAACACTGAAGCTTTCTTT.

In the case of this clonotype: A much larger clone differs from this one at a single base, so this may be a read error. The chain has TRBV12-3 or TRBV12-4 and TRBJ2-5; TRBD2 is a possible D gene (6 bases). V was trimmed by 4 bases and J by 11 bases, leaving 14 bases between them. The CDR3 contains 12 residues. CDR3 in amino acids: CASSYGGGEQYF. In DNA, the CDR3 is TGTGCCAGCAGTTACGGGGGAGGTGAGCAGTACTTC.